The subject of this entry is one TCR beta chain. The sample belongs to a study of blood T cell repertoires in COVID-19. Study details: Spain, Italy and the United States supplied samples that represented acute and convalescent COVID-19. T cells, B-cell-depleted T cells, or PBMCs provided the cDNA or gDNA that served as material.

Original analysis: Estimated nucleated cell counts came from reference gene primer amplification. Produced via immunoSEQ multiplex PCR; TCRdb's table is partial and in-frame only. V and J calls and clone size are as listed in that table; D and trimming were resolved from the DNA. The table lists 160,000 or so clones, roughly 89% of them singletons. The CDR3 totals 15 residues. V was cut by 0 bases and J by 2 bases, with 12 bases left in between. The germline V gene encodes CDR1 SGHDT and CDR2 YYEEEE. Sequencing input: peripheral blood. The J gene is TRBJ2-7, the V gene TRBV5-6; possible D gene TRBD1, 6 bases. The origin of this receptor is a woman aged 60-75 years who had recovered from COVID-19. The CDR3 region has the DNA TGTGCCAGCAGCTTGGGGTTCCGGACAGCCTACGAGCAGTACTTC. Its protein is CASSLGFRTAYEQYF.